This T cell receptor (beta chain) was documented in a study of cytomegalovirus exposure and HLA in healthy donors (dated by TCRdb to the late 2010s). Study-wide context: According to an earlier analysis of 550 to 700 of the donors, 150 million to 200 million T cells yielded over 90 million unique TCR beta sequences and 276 Gb of sequence data. Roughly 290 gigabases of sequencing data and around 80 million unique TCR sequences made up an early release that covered over 550 HLA-typed donors. Among the roughly 390 genotyped donors, around 81% belonged to the genetic ancestry cluster associated with self-reported Caucasian donors. The study aimed to test whether cataloging public T cell receptors could reveal signatures of past pathogen exposure. Using immunosequencing, the study profiled T cell repertoires from 500 to 800 subjects and related those repertoires to cytomegalovirus serostatus. In addition to the first cohort of 500 to 850 subjects, a separate validation cohort of approximately 110 different subjects was used. High-throughput TCR immunosequencing, statistical association of individual TCRs with disease status, and machine learning were combined to predict cytomegalovirus infection status. To study patterns of TCR occurrence, a later analysis re-analyzed previously published TCR beta repertoires from several hundred donors and added high-resolution HLA genotyping. Rather than using new phenotypic data, the later analysis identified candidate immune exposures from TCR beta sequences and from how often those sequences occurred across donors. In an earlier analysis of around 540 of the donors, high-throughput TCR beta sequencing was used to judge whether each TCR beta V gene segment behaved as functional or pseudogenic. Alongside the repertoire data, information on donor age, sex, ethnicity and CMV serostatus was compiled. Genome-wide SNP genotypes for about 65% of the roughly 670 donors were used in a later genetic analysis, which treated that subset as a discovery cohort. All discovery cohort repertoires had been generated on a single sequencing platform. Class I and class II HLA loci were covered by the typing at four-digit resolution. The number of donors typed differed by locus, with about 629-630 for A, B, C, DRB1 and DQB1, over 500 for DQA1, under 610 for DPA1, and some 440 for DPB1. Because of strong linkage in the cohort, 4 to 6 DR-DQ haplotypes were treated as single units for association and clustering. On average, around 230,000 unique TCR beta nucleotide sequences were sequenced per donor among about 400 genotyped donors of the cohort, with approximately 18% of those sequences being non-productive.

About this clone: The antigen it binds to is not known. The record has no base qualities; no much larger clone is one base away.

Broad study findings and their caveats: A cluster of highly shared sequence variants was judged likely to represent a technical artifact of the sequencing pipeline. In a later analysis, TCR association rates were found to vary across HLA loci, with the most associated TCRs seen for DRB1 alleles and the fewest for HLA-C alleles. Sequencing depth was assumed to be roughly uniform across donors in the presence/absence analyses, though that assumption may not hold. CMV serostatus was the only immune exposure information available for the cohort. Linkage disequilibrium might explain the correlated functional status among segregating V segments, but an unknown experimental factor could not be ruled out. The cohort was sequenced for TCR beta chains only, and without alpha or paired-chain data the features that could be detected were limited. In vitro tests confirmed that three of the cytomegalovirus-associated TCR beta chains recognize cytomegalovirus antigens. Strong co-occurrence of HLA alleles, especially DR and DQ, made assigning TCR associations to individual alleles difficult. A further reported finding was that TCR beta sequences accurately predicted the HLA-A and HLA-B alleles for most subjects in the first cohort. An association between a missense DCLRE1C variant and V-gene and J-gene trimming of TCR beta chains was found in a later genetic analysis and replicated in an independent cohort. At a false discovery rate of 0.05, a later analysis linked around 15,000 TCR beta sequences to specific HLA alleles. In a later analysis, HLA-associated TCR beta chains were found to be more clonally expanded and to have lower generation probabilities than equally common non-associated chains. The classifier was reported to diagnose cytomegalovirus status with high specificity and sensitivity in both the original cohort and the validation cohort. In the study, 150 to 200 TCR beta chains were listed as associated with cytomegalovirus. In a later analysis, several top co-occurrence clusters were reported to appear linked to parvovirus B19, influenza, CMV and Epstein-Barr virus. The authors suggested that the approach could potentially be extended to other disease states and immunological phenotypes. The earlier analysis of about 600 of the donors excluded roughly 17 rarely observed V segments, including chromosome 9 orphons, because counts were too low. A later analysis found that most CMV-associated TCR beta chains appeared HLA-restricted, with HLA associations seemingly driven largely by CMV exposure. While some public TCRs were present in many individuals, most TCR sequences turned up only very rarely across donors. Because HLA typing was unavailable for some donors at each locus, only the typed subset was used in association tests. According to a later genetic analysis, donors in an Asian-associated ancestry cluster had fewer N-insertions in productive TCRs than the approximately 630-donor mean. In an earlier analysis of about 540 of the donors, most TCR beta V segments were observed in productive rearrangements about 87% or about 30% of the time, broadly matching IMGT annotations.

The cohort was made up of hundreds of healthy bone marrow donors. At the time of sampling, all cohort members were nominally healthy, though unrecorded immune exposures were likely present. The donor tested CMV seropositive and was one of the 289 seropositive cohort members. Each donor provided a peripheral blood sample, and peripheral blood mononuclear cells were used for TCR beta sequencing. The Qiagen DNeasy Blood Extraction Kit was used to extract genomic DNA from the blood cell samples. The library was obtained by the immunoSEQ multiplex PCR assay. A mixture of 60 forward primers for TCR Vbeta segments and 13 reverse primers for TCR Jbeta segments was used in the multiplex PCR. The CDR3 region of rearranged TCR beta genes was amplified from genomic DNA with a multiplex PCR assay. The Illumina HiSeq System was used to sequence the amplified TCR beta libraries as 87-base-pair reads. Under the source paper's analysis protocol: A later analysis tallied tens of millions of unique TCR beta chains across the roughly 610 repertoires, and some 10 million of those chains were shared by two or more donors. A nearest-neighbor algorithm error-corrected the raw reads and collapsed the reads into unique sequences, merging closely related sequences to remove PCR and sequencing errors. Alignment of CDR3 sequences to IMGT reference sequences was used to assign V, D and J gene segments. Each retained sequence needed at least a six-nucleotide match to both a V gene segment and a J gene segment. A rearrangement was called productive if the CDR3 had no stop codons and remained in frame with V and J, and every other rearrangement was called non-productive. CDR3 was defined by IMGT convention, running from the second conserved V-encoded cysteine to the conserved J-encoded phenylalanine. Sequences without an unambiguous match to a single V gene segment were excluded from the earlier analysis of 500 to 700 of the donors. An earlier analysis of over 450 of the donors classified V segments as functional when productive rearrangements were above 56.7% and as segregating when the standard deviation between donors was above 5%. To diagnose cytomegalovirus status from the catalog of TCR beta chain sequences, a statistical classification framework was built. In a later analysis, V and J genes were assigned by comparing TCR nucleotide sequences against IMGT/GENE-DB human TR gene sequences. A later analysis assigned CDR3 sequences and most-parsimonious VDJ recombination scenarios with the TCRdist pipeline. In a later analysis, every TCR beta chain was defined by the combination of its CDR3 amino acid sequence and its V-gene family, and reads without a unique V-gene family were dropped. As a way to deal with suspected cross-contamination and a sequencing artifact, a later analysis dropped 450 to 700 nucleotide sequences that were highly shared and had low generation probability. In a later analysis, a clonal expansion index was calculated for each public chain from normalized within-repertoire ranks of inferred template counts. Generation probabilities in a later analysis came from a VDJ recombination model fitted to out-of-frame rearrangements, and those results were checked against IGoR. In a later analysis, hypergeometric tests were used to score TCR-TCR, TCR-HLA and TCR-CMV co-occurrence, with a repertoire-size bias correction applied to TCR pairs. To estimate false discovery rates, a later analysis permuted the HLA or CMV assignments 20 times. In a later analysis, co-occurring TCRs were grouped using DBSCAN, and TCRdist sequence similarity was added for clustering within HLA-allele-positive subsets. For co-occurrence clustering, repertoires with fewer than 30,000 or more than 120,000 public chains were excluded, along with roughly 5 repertoires with anomalous nucleotide sharing. TCRdb retrieved this table from immuneACCESS and kept in-frame rearrangements only. Not all clones are present; in checked studies, unresolved V genes account for under half, and no reason is known for the remainder. The V and J calls and clone size are taken from that table; D and trimming were inferred from the DNA. The sample profile shows tens of thousands of clones; 75% to 90% of them were found once. The top ten hold roughly 12% of the sample.

Material: PBMCs. The receptor was isolated from a woman in her 30s in good health and CMV-seropositive.

The sequence in DNA is TGTGCCAGCAGCCCTCTCGGGGGCTATGGCTACACCTTC. This gives the protein CASSPLGGYGYTF. This sequence uses TRBV6-5 and TRBJ1-2; TRBD1 is a weak D gene call, 5 bases matching. Taken from the germline V gene, the CDR1 and CDR2 loops are MNHEY and SVGAGI. Deletion took 6 bases off V and 4 bases off J, with a span of 12 bases between the germline ends. The CDR3 contains 13 residues, cysteine and phenylalanine counted. Solely the CDR3 DNA is kept, with 39 bases framed from the first base.